These 8 T cell receptor beta chains came from one sample sequenced in a study of blood T cell repertoires in COVID-19. Repertoires were generated with immunoSEQ multiplex PCR, while TCRdb's copy carries only in-frame clones and drops some. The table shows 90,000 to 120,000 clones, with less than 80% occurring only once. The sample was peripheral blood. These receptors all stem from a man aged 65 to 79 with active or convalescent COVID-19.

The chain employs TRBV4-2 and TRBJ2-6; 12 nucleotides agree with TRBD1. The trim removed 4 bases at V and 3 bases at J, leaving 7 bases unmatched. The germline V gene has CDR1 LGHNA and CDR2 YNFKEQ. CDR3 length: 18 amino acids. The CDR3 sequence: CASSLSGTGGFGANVLTF. CDR3 DNA sequence: TGTGCCAGCAGCCTCTCCGGGACAGGGGGCTTTGGGGCCAACGTCCTGACTTTC.

The chain has TRBV6-2 or TRBV6-3 and TRBJ1-3, with a possible D match to TRBD1 (6 bases). CDR1 and CDR2 from the germline V gene are MNHEY and SVGEGT. This CDR3 comprises 15 residues. The ends were cut back, 2 bases at V and 3 bases at J, with 11 bases in the middle. The CDR3 here is CASSYLQGYGNTIYF. For the CDR3, the DNA is TGTGCCAGCAGTTACCTACAGGGATATGGAAACACCATATATTTT.

J is TRBJ2-7 and V is TRBV9, with 10 bases that match TRBD1. CDR1 is SGDLS, CDR2 YYNGEE, per germline. This CDR3 region has 16 residues. Trimming cost V 4 bases and J 5 bases; bases outside gene matches: 12. The CDR3 spells CASSSHSGQGFDEQYF. CDR3 sequence (DNA): TGTGCCAGCAGCTCCCACTCGGGACAGGGGTTCGACGAGCAGTACTTC.

V and J are TRBV18 and TRBJ2-7, with a possible D match to TRBD1 (6 bases). Per germline, CDR1 KGHSH and CDR2 LQKENI. CDR3 length equals 14 residues. V lost 2 bases to trimming and J lost 7 bases, with 15 bases between them. This chain's CDR3 is CASSPVGRGREQYF. For the CDR3, the DNA is TGTGCCAGCTCACCAGTAGGAAGGGGGAGAGAGCAGTACTTC.

This clone turned up a few times. V gene TRBV5-4 combines with J gene TRBJ2-3; maybe TRBD2 (5 bases). The CDR3 length is 14 residues. Trimming took 0 bases from V and 6 from J, leaving 11 bases between them. Per germline, CDR1 SGHNT and CDR2 YYREEE (reference sequence). CDR3 sequence: CASSLAVGVDTQYF. CDR3 nucleotide sequence: TGTGCCAGCAGCTTGGCGGTGGGAGTGGATACGCAGTATTTT.

The chain joins TRBV5-4 to TRBJ2-5; D possibly corresponds to TRBD1 (5 bases). Trimming stripped 1 base from V and 2 bases from J, with 9 bases between. CDR1 and CDR2 (germline): SGHNT, YYREEE (reference sequence). The CDR3 totals 14 residues. DNA for the CDR3: TGTGCCAGCAGCTTGTCGCCAGGGCAAGAGACCCAGTACTTC. Its translation is CASSLSPGQETQYF.

V usage is TRBV5-1 and J usage is TRBJ2-2; D call uncertain. CDR3 length: 12 amino acids. Trimming shortened V by 4 bases and J by 6 bases, and 7 bases separated the two germline ends. Germline V gene lookup returns CDR1 SGHRS and CDR2 YFSETQ. The CDR3 loop is CASSPFAGELFF. For the CDR3, the DNA is TGCGCCAGCAGCCCCTTTGCCGGGGAGCTGTTTTTT.

J is TRBJ1-2 and V is TRBV18, with 7 bases fitting TRBD1. The CDR3 totals 15 residues. Germline values: CDR1 KGHSH, CDR2 LQKENI. Trimming removed 3 bases from V and 3 bases from J; junction bases left unmatched: 7. DNA for the CDR3: TGTGCCAGCTCACCTCTCGACAGGGCGGACTATGGCTACACCTTC. This encodes CASSPLDRADYGYTF.